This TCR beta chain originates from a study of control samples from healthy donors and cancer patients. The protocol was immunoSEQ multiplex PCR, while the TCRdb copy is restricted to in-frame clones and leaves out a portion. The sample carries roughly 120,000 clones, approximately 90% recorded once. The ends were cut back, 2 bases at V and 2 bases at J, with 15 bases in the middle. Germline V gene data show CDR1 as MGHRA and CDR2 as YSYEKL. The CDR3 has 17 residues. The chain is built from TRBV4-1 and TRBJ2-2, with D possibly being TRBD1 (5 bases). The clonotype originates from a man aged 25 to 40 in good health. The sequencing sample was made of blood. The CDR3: CASSQKLAGYNTGELFF. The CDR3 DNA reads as TGCGCCAGCAGCCAAAAATTAGCAGGGTACAACACCGGGGAGCTGTTTTTT.